The rows below give T cell receptor beta chains drawn from one sample of a study of T-cell reconstitution after alpha-beta-depleted transplantation in children. In TCRdb, the PCR reads were re-called with MiXCR into one record per CDR3 protein. This sample has about 200,000 distinct CDR3 sequences, with roughly 6.3% found just once. The source material was PBMCs, sampled before TCRalphabeta/CD19-depleted stem cell transplant. The receptors here all came from a girl under three years old with combined immunodeficiency, due to receive a stem cell transplant. The CDR3 runs from the conserved cysteine through the conserved F or W. A D gene is named only where the DNA matches it firmly. Size values are once, few and many counts, or a class for expanded clones, and some rows have none.

abundance: many; v_gene: TRBV3-1; d_gene: TRBD1; len: 13; j_gene: TRBJ2-7; CDR3nt: TGTGCCAGCAGCCAGGGACAGCCCTACGAGCAGTACTTC; CDR3aa: CASSQGQPYEQYF
abundance: many; v_gene: TRBV12-3/TRBV12-4; d_gene: NA; len: 11; j_gene: TRBJ1-1; CDR3nt: TGTGCCAGCAGCCCGGACAGACAAGCTTTCTTT; CDR3aa: CASSPDRQAFF
abundance: many; v_gene: TRBV5-6; d_gene: TRBD1; len: 17; j_gene: TRBJ2-4; CDR3nt: TGTGCCAGCAGCTTGGTTGGTAGGGGGCGCAGTGAAAACATTCAGTACTTC; CDR3aa: CASSLVGRGRSENIQYF
abundance: few; v_gene: TRBV18; d_gene: NA; len: 13; j_gene: TRBJ2-3; CDR3nt: TGTGCCAGCTCCCCCAGACAGCCGGATACGCAGTATTTT; CDR3aa: CASSPRQPDTQYF
abundance: NA; v_gene: TRBV7-6; d_gene: NA; len: 16; j_gene: TRBJ1-6; CDR3nt: TGTGCCAGCAGCTTTTTGGTATGGTCGGATAATTCACCCCTCCACTTT; CDR3aa: CASSFLVWSDNSPLHF
abundance: many; v_gene: TRBV14; d_gene: TRBD2; len: 17; j_gene: TRBJ2-7; CDR3nt: TGTGCCAGCAGCCAAGAAGTTGTTGGCGGGGGGGCTTACGAGCAGTACTTC; CDR3aa: CASSQEVVGGGAYEQYF
abundance: few; v_gene: TRBV20-1; d_gene: NA; len: 14; j_gene: TRBJ2-3; CDR3nt: TGCAGTGCTAGAGGAGCGGAGTGGACAGATACGCAGTATTTT; CDR3aa: CSARGAEWTDTQYF
abundance: many; v_gene: TRBV14; d_gene: TRBD1; len: 16; j_gene: TRBJ1-1; CDR3nt: TGTGCCAGCAGCGGAAAGGGGGACAGGGGCCCCACTGAAGCTTTCTTT; CDR3aa: CASSGKGDRGPTEAFF
abundance: many; v_gene: TRBV6-1; d_gene: NA; len: 14; j_gene: TRBJ1-1; CDR3nt: TGTGCCAGCAGTGATTCTCTTTTTATGCCTGAAGCTTTCTTT; CDR3aa: CASSDSLFMPEAFF
abundance: many; v_gene: TRBV10-3; d_gene: TRBD2; len: 15; j_gene: TRBJ2-3; CDR3nt: TGTGCCATCCAACCGGGACTAGCCTCCACAGATACGCAGTATTTT; CDR3aa: CAIQPGLASTDTQYF
abundance: many; v_gene: TRBV7-2; d_gene: NA; len: 16; j_gene: TRBJ2-7; CDR3nt: TGTGCCAGCAGCTTAGGTTCCTTTTTCAGCTCCTACGAGCAGTACTTC; CDR3aa: CASSLGSFFSSYEQYF
abundance: NA; v_gene: TRBV4-3; d_gene: TRBD2; len: 17; j_gene: TRBJ2-7; CDR3nt: TGCGCCAGCAGCCACCCCCGGACTAGCGGGAAATCTTACGAGCAGTACTTC; CDR3aa: CASSHPRTSGKSYEQYF
abundance: many; v_gene: TRBV5-1; d_gene: NA; len: 12; j_gene: TRBJ2-1; CDR3nt: TGCGCCAGCAGCTATGACTACAATGAGCAGTTCTTC; CDR3aa: CASSYDYNEQFF
abundance: many; v_gene: TRBV10-3; d_gene: NA; len: 16; j_gene: TRBJ2-1; CDR3nt: TGTGCCATCAGTGAGTCAGGCAGGCAAAGGTACAATGAGCAGTTCTTC; CDR3aa: CAISESGRQRYNEQFF
abundance: many; v_gene: TRBV5-1; d_gene: TRBD1; len: 15; j_gene: TRBJ2-2; CDR3nt: TGCGCCAGCAGCTTGACAGGGGCGTACACCGGGGAGCTGTTTTTT; CDR3aa: CASSLTGAYTGELFF
abundance: many; v_gene: TRBV25-1; d_gene: TRBD1; len: 13; j_gene: TRBJ2-7; CDR3nt: TGTGCCAGCAGTGACAGGGGGCCCTACGAGCAGTACTTC; CDR3aa: CASSDRGPYEQYF
abundance: many; v_gene: TRBV12-3/TRBV12-4; d_gene: TRBD2; len: 15; j_gene: TRBJ2-3; CDR3nt: TGTGCCAGCAGTCCTAGCGGGGCGGACACAGATACGCAGTATTTT; CDR3aa: CASSPSGADTDTQYF
abundance: NA; v_gene: TRBV29-1; d_gene: TRBD1; len: 14; j_gene: TRBJ1-2; CDR3nt: TGCAGCGTTGGGGGCGGGCAGGGGGCTGGTGGCTACACCTTC; CDR3aa: CSVGGGQGAGGYTF
abundance: NA; v_gene: TRBV7-2; d_gene: TRBD1; len: 14; j_gene: TRBJ2-1; CDR3nt: TGTGCCAGCAGCTTAGAAGGGGGCGGTGGTGAGCAGTTCTTC; CDR3aa: CASSLEGGGGEQFF
abundance: NA; v_gene: TRBV4-1; d_gene: TRBD1; len: 14; j_gene: TRBJ1-1; CDR3nt: TGCGCCAGCAGCCGGGACAGGTTGAACACTGAAGCTTTCTTT; CDR3aa: CASSRDRLNTEAFF
abundance: many; v_gene: TRBV2; d_gene: NA; len: 12; j_gene: TRBJ2-7; CDR3nt: TGTGCCAGCAGAGGGTTGGGCTACGAGCAGTACTTC; CDR3aa: CASRGLGYEQYF
abundance: few; v_gene: TRBV4-2; d_gene: TRBD2; len: 16; j_gene: TRBJ2-1; CDR3nt: TGTGCCAGCAGCCTCCGACTAGCGGGAGGGCGGGATGAGCAGTTCTTC; CDR3aa: CASSLRLAGGRDEQFF
abundance: many; v_gene: TRBV7-9; d_gene: TRBD1; len: 15; j_gene: TRBJ2-7; CDR3nt: TGTGCCACCCCCGGGCCCGGGACAGGGACTTACGAGCAGTACTTC; CDR3aa: CATPGPGTGTYEQYF
abundance: many; v_gene: TRBV12-3/TRBV12-4; d_gene: TRBD1; len: 13; j_gene: TRBJ1-5; CDR3nt: TGTGCCAGCAGTTGGGACAGGGTTCAGCCCCAGCATTTT; CDR3aa: CASSWDRVQPQHF
abundance: many; v_gene: TRBV5-6; d_gene: NA; len: 14; j_gene: TRBJ2-2; CDR3nt: TGTGCCAGCAGCTTGATAGGGAGTTTCGGGGAGCTGTTTTTT; CDR3aa: CASSLIGSFGELFF
abundance: many; v_gene: TRBV21-1; d_gene: NA; len: 17; j_gene: TRBJ2-1; CDR3nt: TGTGCCAGCAGCTCTAAAGGCACTAGCCCCTCCTACAATGAGCAGTTCTTC; CDR3aa: CASSSKGTSPSYNEQFF
abundance: NA; v_gene: TRBV7-3; d_gene: NA; len: 14; j_gene: TRBJ1-2; CDR3nt: TGTGCCAGCAGCCCCTCCCACAGGACTTATGGCTACACCTTC; CDR3aa: CASSPSHRTYGYTF
abundance: many; v_gene: TRBV6-2/TRBV6-3; d_gene: TRBD2; len: 15; j_gene: TRBJ2-1; CDR3nt: TGTGCCAGCAGACAGGGACTAGCGGATTACAATGAGCAGTTCTTC; CDR3aa: CASRQGLADYNEQFF
abundance: NA; v_gene: TRBV20-1; d_gene: TRBD1; len: 13; j_gene: TRBJ2-7; CDR3nt: TGCAGTGCTAGAGGGGACAGGGGCTACGAGCAGTACTTC; CDR3aa: CSARGDRGYEQYF
abundance: many; v_gene: TRBV9; d_gene: TRBD1; len: 13; j_gene: TRBJ1-1; CDR3nt: TGTGCCAGCAGCTCTACAGGGGCAGGTGGGAGTTTCTTT; CDR3aa: CASSSTGAGGSFF
abundance: NA; v_gene: TRBV5-1; d_gene: NA; len: 16; j_gene: TRBJ2-7; CDR3nt: TGCGCCAGCAGCTTGAACTGGGGCTATGAGATCTACGAGCAGTACTTC; CDR3aa: CASSLNWGYEIYEQYF
abundance: NA; v_gene: TRBV7-9; d_gene: NA; len: 13; j_gene: TRBJ2-5; CDR3nt: TGTGCCAGCAGCTACGACAGTTTGGAGACCCAGTACTTC; CDR3aa: CASSYDSLETQYF
abundance: many; v_gene: TRBV3-1; d_gene: NA; len: 13; j_gene: TRBJ1-1; CDR3nt: TGTGCCAGCAGCCACACAATTGGGCAAGTAGTTGGCTTT; CDR3aa: CASSHTIGQVVGF
abundance: many; v_gene: TRBV5-1; d_gene: TRBD1; len: 18; j_gene: TRBJ2-3; CDR3nt: TGCGCCAGCAGCGATGGACAGGGGGTTTTCCATAGCACAGATACGCAGTATTTT; CDR3aa: CASSDGQGVFHSTDTQYF
abundance: many; v_gene: TRBV7-9; d_gene: TRBD2; len: 14; j_gene: TRBJ2-1; CDR3nt: TGTGCCGCAAAAGCGGGGAGCTCCTACAATGAGCAGTTCTTC; CDR3aa: CAAKAGSSYNEQFF
abundance: many; v_gene: TRBV7-2; d_gene: TRBD2; len: 15; j_gene: TRBJ2-2; CDR3nt: TGTGCCAGCATCCTCAGCGGGAGGGTCACCGGGGAGCTGTTTTTT; CDR3aa: CASILSGRVTGELFF
abundance: many; v_gene: TRBV6-2/TRBV6-3; d_gene: TRBD1; len: 16; j_gene: TRBJ1-1; CDR3nt: TGTGCCAGCAGCCAATTGGGTCGACAGGGGAGAACTGAAGCTTTCTTT; CDR3aa: CASSQLGRQGRTEAFF
abundance: many; v_gene: TRBV11-2; d_gene: TRBD2; len: 17; j_gene: TRBJ2-1; CDR3nt: TGTGCCAGCAGCTTAGATCTTATGGCTAGCGGGAGAGTTGAGCAGTTCTTC; CDR3aa: CASSLDLMASGRVEQFF
abundance: many; v_gene: TRBV15; d_gene: NA; len: 16; j_gene: TRBJ2-7; CDR3nt: TGTGCCACCAGCAGAGATAAGGACAGTGTTGACTACGAGCAGTACTTC; CDR3aa: CATSRDKDSVDYEQYF
abundance: many; v_gene: TRBV28; d_gene: NA; len: 11; j_gene: TRBJ1-1; CDR3nt: TGTGCCAGCAGTTTAATTGGTGAAGCTTTCTTT; CDR3aa: CASSLIGEAFF
abundance: many; v_gene: TRBV5-1; d_gene: NA; len: 16; j_gene: TRBJ1-1; CDR3nt: TGCGCCAGCAGCAGGGACACCGATCGCATGAACACTGAAGCTTTCTTT; CDR3aa: CASSRDTDRMNTEAFF
abundance: many; v_gene: TRBV7-9; d_gene: NA; len: 16; j_gene: TRBJ2-3; CDR3nt: TGTGCCAGCAGCTTAGTGGGCCTCAGGGTTCCAGATACGCAGTATTTT; CDR3aa: CASSLVGLRVPDTQYF
abundance: many; v_gene: TRBV5-1; d_gene: NA; len: 14; j_gene: TRBJ2-3; CDR3nt: TGCGCCAGCGCTAGGTCGGGGTTCACAGATACGCAGTATTTT; CDR3aa: CASARSGFTDTQYF
abundance: many; v_gene: TRBV4-2; d_gene: TRBD1; len: 18; j_gene: TRBJ1-2; CDR3nt: TGTGCCAGCAGGATAACATCCCCGGGACAGGGGATGTACTATGGCTACACCTTC; CDR3aa: CASRITSPGQGMYYGYTF
abundance: many; v_gene: TRBV4-2; d_gene: TRBD2; len: 14; j_gene: TRBJ2-7; CDR3nt: TGTGCCAGCAGTCCCGGGACTAGCACCTACGAGCAGTACTTC; CDR3aa: CASSPGTSTYEQYF
abundance: many; v_gene: TRBV12-3/TRBV12-4; d_gene: NA; len: 13; j_gene: TRBJ1-2; CDR3nt: TGTGCCAGCCGCCCTCGGGGGGAAATTGGCTACACCTTC; CDR3aa: CASRPRGEIGYTF
abundance: many; v_gene: TRBV4-1; d_gene: TRBD2; len: 14; j_gene: TRBJ2-7; CDR3nt: TGCGCCAGCAGGTTAACTAGCGGCTCCTACGAGCAGTACTTC; CDR3aa: CASRLTSGSYEQYF
abundance: many; v_gene: TRBV4-1; d_gene: NA; len: 16; j_gene: TRBJ2-1; CDR3nt: TGCGCCAGCAGCCAACTCGGCCGGCACAATGAGCAAGGGCAGTTCTTC; CDR3aa: CASSQLGRHNEQGQFF
abundance: many; v_gene: TRBV18; d_gene: TRBD2; len: 16; j_gene: TRBJ2-2; CDR3nt: TGTGCCAGCTCACCTGGGGCGGGAGTGAAATCCGGGGAGCTGTTTTTT; CDR3aa: CASSPGAGVKSGELFF
abundance: many; v_gene: TRBV12-3/TRBV12-4; d_gene: TRBD1; len: 14; j_gene: TRBJ1-1; CDR3nt: TGTGCCAGCAGCCCTTTTACGGAGGGGGCAAGGGCTTTCTTT; CDR3aa: CASSPFTEGARAFF
abundance: few; v_gene: TRBV28; d_gene: NA; len: 13; j_gene: TRBJ2-1; CDR3nt: TGTGCCAGCCGAGCGGCCTCCTACAATGAGCAGTTCTTC; CDR3aa: CASRAASYNEQFF
abundance: many; v_gene: TRBV20-1; d_gene: NA; len: 11; j_gene: TRBJ1-2; CDR3nt: TGCAGTGCTAGGGACATGTATGGCTACACCTTC; CDR3aa: CSARDMYGYTF
abundance: many; v_gene: TRBV12-3/TRBV12-4; d_gene: TRBD1; len: 15; j_gene: TRBJ2-1; CDR3nt: TGTGCCAGCAGTCTGACCGGGACAGGGTATTCTGAGCAGTTCTTC; CDR3aa: CASSLTGTGYSEQFF
abundance: many; v_gene: TRBV7-9; d_gene: TRBD2; len: 16; j_gene: TRBJ2-1; CDR3nt: TGTGCCAGCAGCCCGTTGGGGCTAGCGGGGGACAATGAGCAGTTCTTC; CDR3aa: CASSPLGLAGDNEQFF
abundance: many; v_gene: TRBV12-3/TRBV12-4; d_gene: TRBD2; len: 14; j_gene: TRBJ2-7; CDR3nt: TGTGCCAGCAGTTCCCTAGCGGGGGCGGGGGAGCAGTACTTC; CDR3aa: CASSSLAGAGEQYF
abundance: many; v_gene: TRBV13; d_gene: NA; len: 13; j_gene: TRBJ2-1; CDR3nt: TGTGCCAGCAGCCTCCTGAGTCTCAATGAGCAGTTCTTC; CDR3aa: CASSLLSLNEQFF
abundance: NA; v_gene: TRBV3-1; d_gene: TRBD2; len: 18; j_gene: TRBJ2-7; CDR3nt: TGTGCCACCACCCAAGATCCAAGGATGGGACTAGCGGCCTACGAGCAGTACTTC; CDR3aa: CATTQDPRMGLAAYEQYF